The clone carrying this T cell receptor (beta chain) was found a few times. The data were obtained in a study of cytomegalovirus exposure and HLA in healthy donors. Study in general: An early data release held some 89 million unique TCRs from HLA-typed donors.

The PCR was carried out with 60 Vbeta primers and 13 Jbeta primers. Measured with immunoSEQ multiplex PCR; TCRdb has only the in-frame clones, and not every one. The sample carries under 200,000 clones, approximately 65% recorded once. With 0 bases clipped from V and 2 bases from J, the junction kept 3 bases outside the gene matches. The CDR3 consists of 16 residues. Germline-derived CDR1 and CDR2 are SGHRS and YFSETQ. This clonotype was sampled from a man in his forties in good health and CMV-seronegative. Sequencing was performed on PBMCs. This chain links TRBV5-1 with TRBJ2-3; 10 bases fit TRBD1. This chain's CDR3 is CASSLEGTGATDTQYF. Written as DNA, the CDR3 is TGCGCCAGCAGCTTGGAGGGGACAGGGGCCACAGATACGCAGTATTTT.